Listed below are T cell receptor beta chains from one sample, sequenced in a study of human T cells and chemical hapten exposure. TCRdb itself ran the 5' RACE reads through MiXCR, one entry per CDR3 protein. The table lists 110,000 or so distinct CDR3 sequences, around 20% of them singletons. These receptors all stem from a human donor in good health. Each CDR3 is given with its conserved first and last residue. A D gene is named only where the DNA matches it firmly. Size values are once, few and many counts, or a class for expanded clones, and some rows have none.

d_gene | abundance | j_gene | v_gene | CDR3aa | CDR3nt
NA | many | TRBJ1-4 | TRBV5-1 | CASSTTGATNEKLFF | TGCGCCAGCAGCACGACAGGCGCAACTAATGAAAAACTGTTTTTT
NA | NA | TRBJ2-3 | TRBV2 | CASRDVLVTQYF | TGTGCCAGCCGGGATGTACTCGTCACGCAGTATTTT
NA | NA | TRBJ1-2 | TRBV29-1 | CSVEEGRVGYTF | TGCAGCGTTGAGGAGGGTAGAGTTGGCTACACCTTC
NA | NA | TRBJ1-4 | TRBV10-3 | CATLGAAGGKLFF | TGTGCCACCCTGGGAGCAGCCGGAGGAAAACTGTTTTTT
NA | many | TRBJ1-3 | TRBV20-1 | CSARLGSSGNTIYF | TGCAGTGCTAGACTGGGATCGTCTGGAAACACCATATATTTT
NA | few | TRBJ2-1 | TRBV2 | CASSRGLSSNEQFF | TGTGCCAGCAGTAGGGGACTCTCTTCCAATGAGCAGTTCTTC
NA | NA | TRBJ1-6 | TRBV7-9 | CASSLVGGPNNSPLHF | TGTGCCAGCAGCTTAGTGGGGGGTCCGAACAATTCACCCCTCCACTTT
NA | NA | TRBJ2-3 | TRBV12-3/TRBV12-4 | CASSLAGDTQYF | TGTGCCAGCAGTCTGGCGGGAGATACGCAGTATTTT
TRBD2 | NA | TRBJ2-5 | TRBV28 | CASSEAGGPSGTQYF | TGTGCCAGCAGTGAAGCGGGAGGACCCTCGGGGACCCAGTACTTC
NA | NA | TRBJ2-4 | TRBV3-1 | CASSQGVGRNIQYF | TGTGCCAGCAGCCAAGGAGTAGGGAGAAACATTCAGTACTTC
NA | few | TRBJ2-7 | TRBV25-1 | CASSESVSSYEQYF | TGTGCCAGCAGTGAATCGGTTAGCTCCTACGAGCAGTACTTC
NA | few | TRBJ1-3 | TRBV12-3/TRBV12-4 | CASSLGGHGNTIYF | TGTGCCAGCAGTTTAGGAGGGCATGGAAACACCATATATTTT
NA | NA | TRBJ1-3 | TRBV7-9 | CASSSQGNTIYF | TGTGCCAGCAGCTCCCAGGGAAACACCATATATTTT
TRBD2 | many | TRBJ2-3 | TRBV27 | CASSPRLALGTDTQYF | TGTGCCAGCAGTCCAAGACTAGCGCTGGGCACAGATACGCAGTATTTT
TRBD1 | few | TRBJ2-7 | TRBV7-9 | CASSRTGGYEQYF | TGTGCCAGCAGCCGGACAGGGGGCTACGAGCAGTACTTC
TRBD1 | few | TRBJ1-1 | TRBV18 | CASSPPAGGANTEAFF | TGTGCCAGCTCACCACCGGCAGGGGGCGCGAACACTGAAGCTTTCTTT
NA | NA | TRBJ2-7 | TRBV28 | CASSSAGRTYEQYF | TGTGCCAGCAGTTCGGCGGGACGCACCTACGAGCAGTACTTC
TRBD1 | few | TRBJ2-4 | TRBV4-1 | CASSQNQGVAKNIQYF | TGCGCCAGCAGCCAAAACCAGGGGGTAGCCAAAAACATTCAGTACTTC
NA | few | TRBJ2-5 | TRBV6-6 | CASSYTSSRETQYF | TGTGCCAGCAGTTACACGTCGTCTCGGGAGACCCAGTACTTC
NA | NA | TRBJ2-7 | TRBV11-2 | CASSLDLLDEQYF | TGTGCCAGCAGCTTAGATCTACTGGACGAGCAGTACTTC
NA | NA | TRBJ2-3 | TRBV18 | CASPPFTKVAGDTQYF | TGTGCCAGCCCACCCTTTACCAAGGTTGCAGGGGATACGCAGTATTTT
NA | NA | TRBJ2-5 | TRBV25-1 | CASSEIGTYQETQYF | TGTGCCAGCAGTGAGATCGGGACCTACCAAGAGACCCAGTACTTC
NA | NA | TRBJ2-3 | TRBV28 | CASSLAGKVTDTQYF | TGTGCCAGCAGTTTAGCCGGGAAGGTCACAGATACGCAGTATTTT
NA | NA | TRBJ2-7 | TRBV11-2 | CASSLVGPPGEQYF | TGTGCCAGCAGCTTAGTCGGACCTCCTGGCGAGCAGTACTTC
NA | NA | TRBJ1-2 | TRBV20-1 | CSAFSGEGYGYTF | TGCAGTGCTTTTTCAGGGGAAGGCTATGGCTACACCTTC
NA | few | TRBJ2-1 | TRBV7-8 | CALGLGGGYNEQFF | TGTGCCCTAGGACTGGGCGGAGGCTACAATGAGCAGTTCTTC
TRBD2 | few | TRBJ2-1 | TRBV29-1 | CSVSRTSSYNEQFF | TGCAGCGTCTCTAGGACTAGCTCCTACAATGAGCAGTTCTTC
NA | NA | TRBJ1-1 | TRBV11-2 | CASSLAVRTLNTEAFF | TGTGCCAGCAGCTTAGCCGTCAGAACCCTGAACACTGAAGCTTTCTTT
NA | few | TRBJ1-5 | TRBV27 | CASSLGAGWNQPQHF | TGTGCCAGCAGTTTAGGGGCAGGGTGGAATCAGCCCCAGCATTTT
TRBD1 | NA | TRBJ2-3 | TRBV28 | CASSLRHRGTDTQYF | TGTGCCAGCAGTTTAAGGCACAGGGGAACGGATACGCAGTATTTT